This T cell receptor (beta chain) originates from a study of T cells in Graves' hyperthyroidism and ophthalmopathy. The study, taken as a whole, reports: Ophthalmopathy, as predicted by the model, came a median roughly 6.5 months after the prediction.

Germline CDR1 reads SGHKS; CDR2 reads YYEKEE (reference sequence). Trimming shortened V by 0 bases and J by 8 bases, and 14 bases separated the two germline ends. The CDR3 has 14 amino acids. TCR beta CDR3 regions were amplified from RNA transcripts. Carried out on the TCR CDR3, a first-round RT-PCR used the HTBI primer set. One entry per CDR3 protein, called by TCRdb with MiXCR from the multiplex PCR reads. The table records more than 550,000 distinct CDR3 sequences, roughly a sixth of them present only once. This clonotype was picked up one time. The antigen remains unidentified. Sequenced material: blood. The clonotype comes from a woman aged 50 to 60 with Graves' hyperthyroidism that later progressed to Graves' ophthalmopathy. The chain couples TRBV5-5 to TRBJ1-2, with D tentatively TRBD1 (5 bases). CDR3 sequence: CASSLAFGDRGYTF. The CDR3 nucleotides are TGTGCCAGCAGCTTGGCCTTCGGGGACCGAGGCTACACCTTC.